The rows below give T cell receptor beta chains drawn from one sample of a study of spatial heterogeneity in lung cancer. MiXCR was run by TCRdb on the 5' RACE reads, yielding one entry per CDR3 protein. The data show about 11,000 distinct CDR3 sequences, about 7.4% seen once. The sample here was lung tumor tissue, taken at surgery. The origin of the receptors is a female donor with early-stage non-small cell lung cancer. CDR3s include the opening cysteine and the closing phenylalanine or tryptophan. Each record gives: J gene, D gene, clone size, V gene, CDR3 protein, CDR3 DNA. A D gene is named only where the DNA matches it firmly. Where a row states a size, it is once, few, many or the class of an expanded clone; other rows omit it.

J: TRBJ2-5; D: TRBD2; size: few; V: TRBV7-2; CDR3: CASSPGTSVQETQYF; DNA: TGTGCCAGCAGCCCTGGGACTAGCGTTCAAGAGACCCAGTACTTC
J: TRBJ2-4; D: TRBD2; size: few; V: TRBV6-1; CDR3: CASSDPSGGSRLAKNIQYF; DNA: TGTGCCAGCAGTGACCCTAGCGGGGGGTCCAGACTAGCCAAAAACATTCAGTACTTC
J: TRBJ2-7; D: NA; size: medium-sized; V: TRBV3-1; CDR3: CASSRGAGAFPEQYF; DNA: TGTGCCAGCAGCCGAGGGGCGGGGGCTTTCCCCGAGCAGTACTTC
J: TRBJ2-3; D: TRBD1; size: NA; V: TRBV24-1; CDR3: CATSAGTGGHTDTQYF; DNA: TGTGCCACCAGTGCCGGGACAGGGGGACACACAGATACGCAGTATTTT
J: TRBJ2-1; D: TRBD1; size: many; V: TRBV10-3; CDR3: CAISEPAGQGADEQFF; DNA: TGTGCCATCAGTGAACCCGCCGGACAGGGGGCTGATGAGCAGTTCTTC
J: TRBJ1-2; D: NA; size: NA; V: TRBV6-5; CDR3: CASSYSASGTSANYGYTF; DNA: TGTGCCAGCAGTTATTCAGCCTCCGGGACAAGCGCTAACTATGGCTACACCTTC
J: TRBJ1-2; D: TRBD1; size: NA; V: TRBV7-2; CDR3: CASSLSVGTGDNGYTF; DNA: TGTGCCAGCAGCTTATCAGTTGGGACAGGAGACAATGGCTACACCTTC
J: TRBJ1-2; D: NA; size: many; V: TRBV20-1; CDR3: CSAREVGGGYTF; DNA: TGCAGTGCTAGAGAGGTCGGGGGTGGCTACACCTTC
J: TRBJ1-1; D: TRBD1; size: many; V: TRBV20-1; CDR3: CSARDRTGTFGSFF; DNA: TGCAGTGCTAGAGATCGGACAGGGACCTTCGGATCTTTCTTT
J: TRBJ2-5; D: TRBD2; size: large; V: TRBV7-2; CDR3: CASSLERLAGGPQIF; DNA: TGTGCCAGCAGCTTAGAGCGACTAGCGGGGGGGCCGCAAATCTTC
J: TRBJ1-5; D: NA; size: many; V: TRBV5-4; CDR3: CASSIGNRENQPQHF; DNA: TGTGCCAGCAGCATTGGCAACAGGGAGAATCAGCCCCAGCATTTT
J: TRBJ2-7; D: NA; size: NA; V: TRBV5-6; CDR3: CASSLGPRVYEQYF; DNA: TGTGCCAGCAGCTTGGGCCCCAGGGTCTACGAGCAGTACTTC
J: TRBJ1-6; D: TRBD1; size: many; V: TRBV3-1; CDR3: CASSYRGGYNSPLHF; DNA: TGTGCCAGCAGCTACAGGGGTGGTTATAATTCACCCCTCCACTTT
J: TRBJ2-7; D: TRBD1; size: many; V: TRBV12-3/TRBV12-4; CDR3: CASSKQGAGEQYF; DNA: TGTGCCAGCAGTAAACAGGGGGCGGGGGAGCAGTACTTC
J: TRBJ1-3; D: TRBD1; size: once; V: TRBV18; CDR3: CASSRDRDSGNTIYF; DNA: TGTGCCAGCTCACGGGACAGGGACTCTGGAAACACCATATATTTT
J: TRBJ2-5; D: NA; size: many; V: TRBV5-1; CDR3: CASSRDGEETQYF; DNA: TGCGCCAGCAGCCGGGACGGTGAAGAGACCCAGTACTTC
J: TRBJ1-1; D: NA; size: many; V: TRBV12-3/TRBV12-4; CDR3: CASSIEGAEAFF; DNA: TGTGCCAGCAGTATTGAGGGGGCTGAAGCTTTCTTT
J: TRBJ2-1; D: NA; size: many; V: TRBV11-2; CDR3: CASSLVGQNEQFF; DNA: TGTGCCAGCAGCTTAGTTGGGCAGAATGAGCAGTTCTTC
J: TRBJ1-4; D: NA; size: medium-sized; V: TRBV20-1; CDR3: CSAEEGGSNEKLFF; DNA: TGCAGTGCTGAGGAGGGGGGCTCGAATGAAAAACTGTTTTTT
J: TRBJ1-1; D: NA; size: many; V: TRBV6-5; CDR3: CASSYETTTEAFF; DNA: TGTGCCAGCAGTTACGAGACGACCACTGAAGCTTTCTTT
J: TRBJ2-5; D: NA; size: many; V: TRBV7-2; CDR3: CASSRRTTLAQYF; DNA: TGTGCCAGCAGCCGCCGGACAACCTTGGCCCAGTACTTC
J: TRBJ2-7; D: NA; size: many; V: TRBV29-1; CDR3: CSVDGGTNSLYEQYF; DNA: TGCAGCGTTGATGGGGGCACCAACAGCCTCTACGAGCAGTACTTC
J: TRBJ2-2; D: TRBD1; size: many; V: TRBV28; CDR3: CASSLLGQGLFF; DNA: TGTGCCAGCAGTTTATTGGGACAGGGGTTGTTTTTT
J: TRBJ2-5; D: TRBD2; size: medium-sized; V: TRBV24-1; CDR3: CATSEKRLAGAPLAQYF; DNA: TGTGCCACCAGTGAAAAGCGACTAGCGGGGGCCCCGCTGGCCCAGTACTTC
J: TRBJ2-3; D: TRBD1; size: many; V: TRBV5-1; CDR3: CASSAGQAGWGHTDTQYF; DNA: TGCGCCAGCAGCGCGGGACAGGCCGGGTGGGGGCACACAGATACGCAGTATTTT
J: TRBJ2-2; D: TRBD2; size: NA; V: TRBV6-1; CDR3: CASSAQTSGFWMGELFF; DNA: TGTGCCAGCAGTGCACAGACTAGCGGGTTTTGGATGGGGGAGCTGTTTTTT
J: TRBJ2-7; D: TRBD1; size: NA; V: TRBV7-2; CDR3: CASSTNRGYEQYF; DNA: TGTGCCAGCAGCACAAACAGGGGCTACGAGCAGTACTTC
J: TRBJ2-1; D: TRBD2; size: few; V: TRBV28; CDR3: CASSPAGEGEQFF; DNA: TGTGCCAGCAGCCCAGCGGGGGAGGGAGAGCAGTTCTTC
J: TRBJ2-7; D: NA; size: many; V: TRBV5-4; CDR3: CASSLGGTMRSSYEQYF; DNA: TGTGCCAGCAGCTTGGGGGGTACGATGAGGTCCTCCTACGAGCAGTACTTC
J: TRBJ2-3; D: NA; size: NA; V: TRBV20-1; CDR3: CSARGSTDTQYF; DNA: TGCAGTGCTAGAGGCAGCACAGATACGCAGTATTTT
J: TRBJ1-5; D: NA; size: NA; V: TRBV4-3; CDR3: CASSQEFTPHQPQHF; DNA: TGCGCCAGCAGCCAAGAATTCACCCCTCATCAGCCCCAGCATTTT
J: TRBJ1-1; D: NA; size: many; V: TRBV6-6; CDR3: CASRGGGNTEAFF; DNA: TGTGCCAGCAGGGGTGGGGGGAACACTGAAGCTTTCTTT
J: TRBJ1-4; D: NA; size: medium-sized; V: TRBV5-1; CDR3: CASGAGLREKLFF; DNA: TGCGCCAGTGGGGCAGGGCTTCGTGAAAAACTGTTTTTT
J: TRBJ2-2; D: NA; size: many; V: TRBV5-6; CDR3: CASSLAGATGELFF; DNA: TGTGCCAGCAGCTTGGCAGGAGCGACCGGGGAGCTGTTTTTT
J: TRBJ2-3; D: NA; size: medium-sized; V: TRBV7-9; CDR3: CASSFPTSTDTQYF; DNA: TGTGCCAGCAGCTTTCCGACTAGCACAGATACGCAGTATTTT
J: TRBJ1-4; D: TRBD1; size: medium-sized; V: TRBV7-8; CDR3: CASSSGTANEKLFF; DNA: TGTGCCAGCAGCTCCGGGACAGCTAATGAAAAACTGTTTTTT
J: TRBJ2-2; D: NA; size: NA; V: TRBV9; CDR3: CASSGGFRTGELFF; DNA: TGTGCCAGCAGCGGAGGATTTAGAACCGGGGAGCTGTTTTTT
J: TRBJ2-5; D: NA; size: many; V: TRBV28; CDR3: CASSGRGETQYF; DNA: TGTGCCAGCAGTGGAAGGGGGGAGACCCAGTACTTC
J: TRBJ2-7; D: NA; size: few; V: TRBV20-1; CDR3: CSAVEGHGTYEQYF; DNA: TGCAGTGCTGTAGAGGGACATGGAACCTACGAGCAGTACTTC
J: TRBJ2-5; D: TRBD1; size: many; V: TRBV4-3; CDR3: CASSQDGGQGGETQYF; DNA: TGCGCCAGCAGCCAAGATGGGGGACAGGGCGGCGAGACCCAGTACTTC
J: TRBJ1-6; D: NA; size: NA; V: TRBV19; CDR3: CASSAGWPLHF; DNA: TGTGCCAGTAGTGCCGGTTGGCCCCTCCACTTT
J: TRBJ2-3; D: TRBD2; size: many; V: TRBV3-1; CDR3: CASSAGPRVAGEGTDTQYF; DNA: TGTGCCAGCAGCGCGGGGCCCAGGGTAGCGGGGGAAGGCACAGATACGCAGTATTTT
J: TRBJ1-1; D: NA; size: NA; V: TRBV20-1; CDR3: CSAIPPISGDTEAFF; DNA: TGCAGTGCCATTCCTCCTATATCAGGGGACACTGAAGCTTTCTTT
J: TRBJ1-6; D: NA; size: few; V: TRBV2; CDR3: CASSAGTENSPLHF; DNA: TGTGCCAGCAGTGCCGGGACGGAGAATTCACCCCTCCACTTT
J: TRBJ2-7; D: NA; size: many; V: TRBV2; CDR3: CASRGDRETYEQYF; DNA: TGTGCCAGCAGGGGAGACAGAGAGACCTACGAGCAGTACTTC
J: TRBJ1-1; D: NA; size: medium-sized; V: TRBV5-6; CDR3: CASSLAGRPADTEAFF; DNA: TGTGCCAGCAGCTTGGCCGGACGCCCTGCGGACACTGAAGCTTTCTTT
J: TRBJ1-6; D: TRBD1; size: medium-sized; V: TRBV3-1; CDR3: CASSPTGGEGSPLHF; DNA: TGTGCCAGCAGCCCCACAGGGGGCGAAGGCTCACCCCTCCACTTT
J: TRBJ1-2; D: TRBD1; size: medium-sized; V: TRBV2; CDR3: CASRGQASNYGYTF; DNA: TGTGCCAGCAGGGGACAGGCTTCTAACTATGGCTACACCTTC
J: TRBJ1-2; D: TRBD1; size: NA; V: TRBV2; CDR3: CASRTGGAINYGYTF; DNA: TGTGCCAGCAGAACAGGGGGGGCTATTAACTATGGCTACACCTTC
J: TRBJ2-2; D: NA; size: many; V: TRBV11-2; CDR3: CASSRPSEPGELFF; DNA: TGTGCCAGCAGCCGCCCATCGGAGCCCGGGGAGCTGTTTTTT
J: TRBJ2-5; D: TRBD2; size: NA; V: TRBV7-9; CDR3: CASSRRTSGGAGETQYF; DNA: TGTGCCAGCAGCCGAAGGACTAGCGGGGGGGCAGGAGAGACCCAGTACTTC
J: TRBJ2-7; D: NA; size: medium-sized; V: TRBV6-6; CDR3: CASRKIIYEQYF; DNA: TGTGCCAGCAGAAAAATAATTTACGAGCAGTACTTC
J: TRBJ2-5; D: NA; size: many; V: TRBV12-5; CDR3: CASGLGRGTRQETQYF; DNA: TGTGCTAGTGGTTTGGGCAGGGGAACTCGCCAAGAGACCCAGTACTTC